This record concerns one T cell receptor beta chain sequence. The data were produced by immunoSEQ multiplex PCR, yet TCRdb's version contains in-frame clones alone and is incomplete. Among about 33,000 clones, over 75% were seen once, and the ten largest hold approximately 25%. These data belong to a study of radiotherapy plus CTLA-4 blockade in lung cancer. The V segment lost 6 bases and the J segment 7 bases; nucleotides outside the gene matches: 4. Germline CDR1 reads SNHLY; CDR2 reads FYNNEI. This CDR3 comprises 14 residues. This clonotype originated in a human donor with non-small cell lung cancer that progressed on radiotherapy plus ipilimumab. The sample was peripheral blood, taken from a patient treated with radiotherapy plus ipilimumab. The V call is TRBV2, the J call TRBJ1-6; 9 positions agree with TRBD1. The CDR3 loop is CASRDDRGNSPLHF. DNA of the CDR3: TGTGCCAGCAGGGACGACAGGGGGAATTCACCCCTCCACTTT.